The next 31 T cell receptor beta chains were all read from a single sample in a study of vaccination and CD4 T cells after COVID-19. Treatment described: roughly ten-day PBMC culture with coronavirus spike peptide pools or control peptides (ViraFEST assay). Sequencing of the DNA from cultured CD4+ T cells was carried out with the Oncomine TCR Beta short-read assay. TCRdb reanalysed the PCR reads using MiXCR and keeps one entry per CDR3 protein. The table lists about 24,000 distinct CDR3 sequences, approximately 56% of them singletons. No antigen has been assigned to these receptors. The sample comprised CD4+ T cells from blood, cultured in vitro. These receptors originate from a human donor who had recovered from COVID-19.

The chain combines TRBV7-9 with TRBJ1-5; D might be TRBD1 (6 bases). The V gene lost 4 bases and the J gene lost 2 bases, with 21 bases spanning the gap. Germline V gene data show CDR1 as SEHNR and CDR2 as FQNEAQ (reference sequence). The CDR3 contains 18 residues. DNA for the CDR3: TGTGCCAGCAGCTCCCACGAAGGAGGGGGATGGGGCAATCAGCCCCAGCATTTT. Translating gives CASSSHEGGGWGNQPQHF.

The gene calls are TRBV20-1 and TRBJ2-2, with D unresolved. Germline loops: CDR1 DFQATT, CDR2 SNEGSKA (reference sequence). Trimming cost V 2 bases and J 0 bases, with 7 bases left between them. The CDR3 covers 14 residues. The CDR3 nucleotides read TGCAGTGCTAGAATTCCGGCGAACACCGGGGAGCTGTTTTTT. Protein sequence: CSARIPANTGELFF.

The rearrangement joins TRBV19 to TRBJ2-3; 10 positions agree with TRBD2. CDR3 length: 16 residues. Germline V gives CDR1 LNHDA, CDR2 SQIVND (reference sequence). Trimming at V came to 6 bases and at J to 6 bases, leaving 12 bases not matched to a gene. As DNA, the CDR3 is TGTGCCAGTAGGACTCGGGCTAGCGGGAGTCACGATACGCAGTATTTT. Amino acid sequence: CASRTRASGSHDTQYF.

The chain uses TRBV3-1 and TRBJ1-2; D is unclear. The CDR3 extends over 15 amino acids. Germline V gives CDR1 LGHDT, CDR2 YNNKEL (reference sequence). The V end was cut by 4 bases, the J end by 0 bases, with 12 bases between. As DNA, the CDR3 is TGTGCCAGCAGCCTGCGGACGGAATCTAACTATGGCTACACCTTC. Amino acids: CASSLRTESNYGYTF.

DNA of the CDR3: TGTGCCAGCAGTCGTGGACGCGGGGAGACCCAGTACTTC. Translation: CASSRGRGETQYF. The chain uses TRBV2 and TRBJ2-5, with a tentative D call TRBD2 (5 bases). CDR1 is SNHLY, CDR2 FYNNEI, per germline. The CDR3 runs 13 residues. Trimming left V 5 bases short and J 5 bases short, with 12 bases between. The variable domain in full, completed from reference TRBV2 and TRBJ2-5, reads EPEVTQTPSHQVTQMGQEVILRCVPISNHLYFYWYRQILGQKVEFLVSFYNNEISEKSEIFDDQFSVERPDGSNFTLKIRSTKLEDSAMYFCASSRGRGETQYFGPGTRLLVL.

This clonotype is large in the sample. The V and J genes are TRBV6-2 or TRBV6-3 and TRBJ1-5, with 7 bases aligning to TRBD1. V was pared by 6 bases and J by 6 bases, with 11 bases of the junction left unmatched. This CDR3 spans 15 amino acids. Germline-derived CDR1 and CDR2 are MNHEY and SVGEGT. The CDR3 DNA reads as TGTGCCAGCAGCAAGATCCAAGGGGGCGGTCAGCCCCAGCATTTT. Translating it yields CASSKIQGGGQPQHF.

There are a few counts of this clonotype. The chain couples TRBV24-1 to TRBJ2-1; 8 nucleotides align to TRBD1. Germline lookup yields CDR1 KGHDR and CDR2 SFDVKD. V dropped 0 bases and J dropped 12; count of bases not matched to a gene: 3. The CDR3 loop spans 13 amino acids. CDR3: CATSDLLDRGQFF. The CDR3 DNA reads TGTGCCACCAGTGATTTGCTTGACAGGGGGCAGTTCTTC.

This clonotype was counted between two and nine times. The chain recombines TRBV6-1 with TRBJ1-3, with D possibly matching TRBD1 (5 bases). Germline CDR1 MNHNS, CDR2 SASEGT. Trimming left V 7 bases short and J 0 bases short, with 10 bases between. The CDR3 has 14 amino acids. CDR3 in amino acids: CASITGGSGNTIYF. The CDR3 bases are TGTGCCAGCATTACAGGTGGCTCTGGAAACACCATATATTTT.

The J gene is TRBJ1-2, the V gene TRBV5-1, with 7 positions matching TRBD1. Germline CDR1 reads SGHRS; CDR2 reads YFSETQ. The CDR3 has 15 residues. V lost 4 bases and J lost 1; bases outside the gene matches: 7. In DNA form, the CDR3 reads TGCGCCAGCAGCCCGGGACAGATGATTAACTATGGCTACACCTTC. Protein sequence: CASSPGQMINYGYTF.

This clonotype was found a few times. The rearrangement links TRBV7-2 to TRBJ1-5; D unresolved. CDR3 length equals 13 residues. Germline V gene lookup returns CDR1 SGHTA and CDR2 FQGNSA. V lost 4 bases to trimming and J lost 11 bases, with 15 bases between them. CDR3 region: CASSSWVGLAQHF. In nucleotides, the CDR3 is TGTGCCAGCAGCTCTTGGGTCGGACTTGCCCAGCATTTT.

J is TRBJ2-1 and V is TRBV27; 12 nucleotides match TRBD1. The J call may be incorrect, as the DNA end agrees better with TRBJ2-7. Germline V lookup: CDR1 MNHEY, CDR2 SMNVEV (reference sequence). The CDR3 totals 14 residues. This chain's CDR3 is CASSGGQGAHEQYF. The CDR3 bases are TGTGCCAGCAGTGGGGGACAGGGGGCTCACGAGCAGTACTTC.

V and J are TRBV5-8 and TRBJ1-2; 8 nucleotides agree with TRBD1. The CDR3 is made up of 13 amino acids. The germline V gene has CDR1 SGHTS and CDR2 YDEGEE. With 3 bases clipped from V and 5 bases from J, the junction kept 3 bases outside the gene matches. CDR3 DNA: TGTGCCAGCAGCTCCAGGGGGCCATATGGCTACACCTTC. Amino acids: CASSSRGPYGYTF.

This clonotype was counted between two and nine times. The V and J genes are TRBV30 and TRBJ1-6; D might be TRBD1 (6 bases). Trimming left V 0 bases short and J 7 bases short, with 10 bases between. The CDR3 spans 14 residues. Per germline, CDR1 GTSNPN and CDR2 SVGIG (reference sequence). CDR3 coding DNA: TGTGCCTGGAGTGTGGAACAGGGAAATTCACCCCTCCACTTT. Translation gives CAWSVEQGNSPLHF.

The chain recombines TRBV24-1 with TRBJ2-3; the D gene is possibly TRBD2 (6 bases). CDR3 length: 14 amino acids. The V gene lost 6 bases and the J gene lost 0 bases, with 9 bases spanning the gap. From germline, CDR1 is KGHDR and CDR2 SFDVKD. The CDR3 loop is CATSSSGSTDTQYF. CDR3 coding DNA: TGTGCCACCAGTTCAAGCGGGAGCACAGATACGCAGTATTTT.

CDR3 loop: CASSQDRGAKNIQYF. The CDR3 nucleotides read TGCGCCAGCAGCCAAGATAGGGGGGCAAAAAACATTCAGTACTTC. The chain combines TRBV4-3 with TRBJ2-4; TRBD1 or TRBD2 may be the D gene (6 bases each). V lost 0 bases, J lost 4 bases, and 10 bases lay in between. Germline values: CDR1 LGHNA, CDR2 YSLEER. The CDR3 length is 15 residues.

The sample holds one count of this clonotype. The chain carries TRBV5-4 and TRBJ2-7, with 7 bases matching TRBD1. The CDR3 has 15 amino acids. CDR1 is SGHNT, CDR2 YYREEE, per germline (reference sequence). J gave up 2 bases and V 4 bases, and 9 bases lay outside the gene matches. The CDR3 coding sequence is TGTGCCAGCAGCCCTGGAAGACAGGGAACCTACGAGCAGTACTTC. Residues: CASSPGRQGTYEQYF.

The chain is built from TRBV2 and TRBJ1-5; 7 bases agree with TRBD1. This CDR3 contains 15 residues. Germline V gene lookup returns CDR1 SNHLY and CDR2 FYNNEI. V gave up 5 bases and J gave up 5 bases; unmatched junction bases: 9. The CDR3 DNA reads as TGTGCCAGCAGTCCGACAGGGAATGTCCATCAGCCCCAGCATTTT. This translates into CASSPTGNVHQPQHF. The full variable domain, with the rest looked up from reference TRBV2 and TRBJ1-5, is EPEVTQTPSHQVTQMGQEVILRCVPISNHLYFYWYRQILGQKVEFLVSFYNNEISEKSEIFDDQFSVERPDGSNFTLKIRSTKLEDSAMYFCASSPTGNVHQPQHFGDGTRLSIL.

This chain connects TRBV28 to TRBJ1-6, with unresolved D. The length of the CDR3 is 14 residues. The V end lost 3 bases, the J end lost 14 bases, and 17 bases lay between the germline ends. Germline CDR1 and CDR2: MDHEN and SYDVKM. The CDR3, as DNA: TGTGCCAGCAGTTTCATTTTGCAGCCTCTGTCCCTCCACTTT. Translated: CASSFILQPLSLHF.

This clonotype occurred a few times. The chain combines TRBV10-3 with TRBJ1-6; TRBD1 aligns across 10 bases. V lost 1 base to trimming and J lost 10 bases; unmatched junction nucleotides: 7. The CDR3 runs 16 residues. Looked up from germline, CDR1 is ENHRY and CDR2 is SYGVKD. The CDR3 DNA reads TGTGCCATCAGTGAGTTTCCGGGACAGGGGAGATCACCCCTCCACTTT. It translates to CAISEFPGQGRSPLHF.

The CDR3 coding sequence is TGTGCCAGCAGGCGGAGTTACGAGCAGTACTTC. Translated, it gives CASRRSYEQYF. The chain employs TRBV6-2 or TRBV6-3 and TRBJ2-7, with no clear D. Per the germline V gene, CDR1 is MNHEY and CDR2 is SVGEGT. Trimming removed 6 bases from V and 4 bases from J, with 7 bases in between. The CDR3 has 11 amino acids.

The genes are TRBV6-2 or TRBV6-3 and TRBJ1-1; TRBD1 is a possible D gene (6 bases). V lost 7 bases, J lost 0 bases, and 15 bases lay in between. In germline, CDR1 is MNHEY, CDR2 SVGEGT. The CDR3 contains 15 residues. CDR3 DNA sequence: TGTGCCAGCATCCCCAGGGGCCTAATGAACACTGAAGCTTTCTTT. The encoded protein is CASIPRGLMNTEAFF.

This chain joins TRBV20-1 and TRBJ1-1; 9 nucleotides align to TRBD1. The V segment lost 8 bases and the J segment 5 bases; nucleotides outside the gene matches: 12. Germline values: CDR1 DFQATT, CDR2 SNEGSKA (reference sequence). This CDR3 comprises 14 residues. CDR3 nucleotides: TGCAGTTCCTGGACAGGGGCCACTATGACTGAAGCTTTCTTT. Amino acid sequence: CSSWTGATMTEAFF.

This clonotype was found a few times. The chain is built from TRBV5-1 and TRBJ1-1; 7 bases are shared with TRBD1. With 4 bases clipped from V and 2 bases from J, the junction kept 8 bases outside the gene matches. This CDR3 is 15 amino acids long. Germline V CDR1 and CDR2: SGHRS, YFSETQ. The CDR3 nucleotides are TGCGCCAGCAGCGTGAACAGGGGTCGAAACACTGAAGCTTTCTTT. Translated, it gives CASSVNRGRNTEAFF. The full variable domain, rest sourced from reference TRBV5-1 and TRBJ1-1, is KAGVTQTPRYLIKTRGQQVTLSCSPISGHRSVSWYQQTPGQGLQFLFEYFSETQRNKGNFPGRFSGRQFSNSRSEMNVSTLELGDSALYLCASSVNRGRNTEAFFGQGTRLTVV.

The CDR3 is CASSYSGTGNYGYTF. DNA for the CDR3: TGTGCCAGCAGTTACTCTGGGACAGGGAACTATGGCTACACCTTC. V usage is TRBV6-2 or TRBV6-3 and J usage is TRBJ1-2; 9 bases match TRBD1. From germline, CDR1 is MNHEY and CDR2 SVGEGT. V shed 0 bases and J 2 bases; nucleotides not matched to a gene: 1. The CDR3 has 15 residues.

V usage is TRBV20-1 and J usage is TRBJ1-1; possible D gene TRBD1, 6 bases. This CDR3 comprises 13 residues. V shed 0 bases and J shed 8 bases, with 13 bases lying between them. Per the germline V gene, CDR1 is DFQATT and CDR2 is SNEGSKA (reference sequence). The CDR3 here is CSARDAGGREAFF. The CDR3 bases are TGCAGTGCTAGAGATGCCGGGGGCAGGGAAGCTTTCTTT.

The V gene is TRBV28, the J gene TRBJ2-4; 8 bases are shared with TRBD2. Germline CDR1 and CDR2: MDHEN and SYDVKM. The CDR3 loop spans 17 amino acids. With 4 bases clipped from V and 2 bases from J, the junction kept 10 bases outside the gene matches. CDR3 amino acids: CASSSPSGGLSKNIQYF. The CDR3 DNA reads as TGTGCCAGCAGTTCCCCGAGCGGGGGACTGTCCAAAAACATTCAGTACTTC.

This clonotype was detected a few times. CDR3 bases: TGTGCCAGCAGGAAGGGACAGGCCGTGGGAGGCTACACCTTC. This sequence encodes CASRKGQAVGGYTF. The genes are TRBV6-1 and TRBJ1-2, with 8 nucleotides matching TRBD1. J was trimmed by 8 bases and V by 6 bases; bases with no gene match: 11. CDR3 length: 14 residues. Germline V lookup: CDR1 MNHNS, CDR2 SASEGT.

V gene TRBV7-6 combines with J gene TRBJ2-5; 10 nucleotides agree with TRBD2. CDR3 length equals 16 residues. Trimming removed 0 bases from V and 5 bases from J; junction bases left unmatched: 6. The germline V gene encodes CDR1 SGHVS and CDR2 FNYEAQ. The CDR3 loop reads CASSLAGTSGVETQYF. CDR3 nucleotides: TGTGCCAGCAGCTTAGCGGGAACTAGCGGGGTGGAGACCCAGTACTTC.

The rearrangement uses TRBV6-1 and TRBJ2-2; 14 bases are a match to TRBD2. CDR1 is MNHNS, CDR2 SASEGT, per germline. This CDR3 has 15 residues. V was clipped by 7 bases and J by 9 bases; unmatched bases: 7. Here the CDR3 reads CASTNGLAGGRELFF. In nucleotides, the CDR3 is TGTGCCAGCACCAACGGACTAGCGGGAGGAAGGGAGCTGTTTTTT.

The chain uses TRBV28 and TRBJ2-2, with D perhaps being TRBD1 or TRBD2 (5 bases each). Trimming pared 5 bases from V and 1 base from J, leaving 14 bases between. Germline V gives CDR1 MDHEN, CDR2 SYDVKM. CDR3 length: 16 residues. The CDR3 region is CASSNSGTGNTGELFF. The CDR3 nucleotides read TGTGCCAGCAGTAACTCCGGGACGGGGAACACCGGGGAGCTGTTTTTT.

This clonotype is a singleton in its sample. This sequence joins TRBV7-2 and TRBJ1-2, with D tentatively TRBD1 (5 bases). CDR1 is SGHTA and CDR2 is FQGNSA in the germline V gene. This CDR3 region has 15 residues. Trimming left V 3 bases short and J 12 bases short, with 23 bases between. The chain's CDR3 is CASSLVLEGRIGHTF. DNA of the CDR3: TGTGCCAGCAGCTTGGTACTGGAGGGGAGAATCGGGCACACCTTC.